This T cell receptor beta chain appears in the sequencing data of a study of vaccination and CD4 T cells after COVID-19. Study as a whole: Post-vaccine sampling followed dose two by a median about 72 days (range 14 to 241). Controls had a CEFX pool, an HIV-1 Nef pool, or no peptide added. The study, taken as a whole, reports: Median SARS-CoV-2-reactive clonotype numbers rose nonsignificantly, about 20 to 38.

Treatment described: roughly 11-day PBMC culture with coronavirus spike peptide pools or control peptides (ViraFEST assay). During the years 2011-2018, before the COVID-19 pandemic, the unexposed donor's CD4+ T cells were collected. For ViraFEST, peptide pools expanded antigen-specific T cells, after which the TCRs were sequenced. Remarks on this clonotype: Its target is unknown.

Sequenced with the Oncomine TCR Beta short-read assay was DNA taken from cultured CD4+ T cells. TCRdb processed the PCR reads anew with MiXCR; each CDR3 protein has one entry. Counted here are about 9,700 distinct CDR3 sequences, approximately 57% occurring once; the ten biggest clones make up less than 30%. The germline V gene encodes CDR1 SGHRS and CDR2 YFSETQ. CDR3 length: 15 residues. The V end was cut by 5 bases, the J end by 2 bases, with 16 bases between. The specimen was CD4+ T cells from blood, cultured in vitro. This clonotype was obtained from a human donor in good health. The rearrangement joins TRBV5-1 to TRBJ1-2; D perhaps matches TRBD1 (5 bases). The CDR3 DNA reads as TGCGCCAGCAGATCCCTGGCGGGGCTCAACTATGGCTACACCTTC. Its translation is CASRSLAGLNYGYTF.